A selection of T cell receptor beta chains follows, all from one sample in a study of metastatic and nonmetastatic thyroid tumors. TCRdb re-processed the PCR reads through MiXCR. The sample lists about 25,000 clones, 20% to 25% occurring once. Input material: blood. These receptors were taken from a male donor with papillary thyroid cancer or a benign thyroid nodule (not recorded which). Some clones in this sample may be carry-over from other donors' samples. CDR3s include the opening cysteine and the closing phenylalanine or tryptophan. D genes are given only for firm matches. Clone size is given for some rows only: seen once, a few or many times, or a class if the clone is expanded.

clone_size: NA; j_call: TRBJ2-3; v_call: TRBV11-2; d_call: NA; cdr3_aa: CASGAGVGPSTDTQYF; cdr3_nt: TGTGCCAGCGGCGCCGGAGTAGGCCCTAGCACAGATACGCAGTATTTT
clone_size: many; j_call: TRBJ1-3; v_call: TRBV5-6; d_call: NA; cdr3_aa: CASSLGSGRGNTIYF; cdr3_nt: TGTGCCAGCAGCTTGGGTTCGGGGAGAGGAAACACCATATATTTT
clone_size: many; j_call: TRBJ2-3; v_call: TRBV9; d_call: TRBD1; cdr3_aa: CASSSRQGADTQYF; cdr3_nt: TGTGCCAGCAGCTCAAGACAGGGGGCAGATACGCAGTATTTT
clone_size: NA; j_call: TRBJ2-2; v_call: TRBV27; d_call: NA; cdr3_aa: CASSYQGLYTGELFF; cdr3_nt: TGTGCCAGCAGTTACCAGGGATTGTACACCGGGGAGCTGTTTTTT
clone_size: medium-sized; j_call: TRBJ1-3; v_call: TRBV20-1; d_call: TRBD1; cdr3_aa: CSASLTGAGNTIYF; cdr3_nt: TGCAGTGCTTCATTGACAGGGGCTGGAAACACCATATATTTT
clone_size: many; j_call: TRBJ2-2; v_call: TRBV2; d_call: TRBD2; cdr3_aa: CASSEAFTSGRRTGELFF; cdr3_nt: TGTGCCAGCAGTGAAGCGTTCACTAGCGGGAGAAGGACCGGGGAGCTGTTTTTT
clone_size: many; j_call: TRBJ2-3; v_call: TRBV7-9; d_call: NA; cdr3_aa: CASSLVKGTTDTQYF; cdr3_nt: TGTGCCAGCAGCTTAGTGAAGGGGACCACAGATACGCAGTATTTT
clone_size: NA; j_call: TRBJ2-7; v_call: TRBV20-1; d_call: TRBD2; cdr3_aa: CSASSGTSYEQYF; cdr3_nt: TGCAGTGCTAGTAGCGGGACCTCCTACGAGCAGTACTTC
clone_size: medium-sized; j_call: TRBJ1-2; v_call: TRBV28; d_call: NA; cdr3_aa: CASSFAGTTDGYTF; cdr3_nt: TGTGCCAGCAGTTTTGCCGGGACAACCGATGGCTACACCTTC
clone_size: NA; j_call: TRBJ2-7; v_call: TRBV20-1; d_call: TRBD2; cdr3_aa: CSAREWTSGISHTYEQYF; cdr3_nt: TGCAGTGCTAGGGAGTGGACTAGCGGGATTTCACACACCTACGAGCAGTACTTC
clone_size: many; j_call: TRBJ2-3; v_call: TRBV6-1; d_call: TRBD2; cdr3_aa: CASSRQTSGGTDTQYF; cdr3_nt: TGTGCCAGCAGTCGACAGACTAGCGGGGGCACAGATACGCAGTATTTT
clone_size: NA; j_call: TRBJ2-5; v_call: TRBV7-6; d_call: TRBD2; cdr3_aa: CASSLGAGGQETQYF; cdr3_nt: TGTGCCAGCAGCTTAGGTGCGGGAGGGCAAGAGACCCAGTACTTC
clone_size: many; j_call: TRBJ2-5; v_call: TRBV29-1; d_call: NA; cdr3_aa: CSVHRRRQQETQYF; cdr3_nt: TGCAGCGTCCACAGGCGGAGGCAGCAAGAGACCCAGTACTTC
clone_size: medium-sized; j_call: TRBJ1-6; v_call: TRBV24-1; d_call: TRBD1; cdr3_aa: CATKGTEPNSPLHF; cdr3_nt: TGTGCCACCAAAGGGACAGAGCCTAATTCACCCCTCCACTTT
clone_size: many; j_call: TRBJ1-1; v_call: TRBV20-1; d_call: NA; cdr3_aa: CSAIRNLNTEAFF; cdr3_nt: TGCAGTGCTATCCGGAACTTGAACACTGAAGCTTTCTTT
clone_size: many; j_call: TRBJ2-7; v_call: TRBV10-3; d_call: TRBD2; cdr3_aa: CATSRGAYEQYF; cdr3_nt: TGTGCCACCTCGCGGGGGGCCTACGAGCAGTACTTC
clone_size: many; j_call: TRBJ2-3; v_call: TRBV27; d_call: NA; cdr3_aa: CASGSSGTPYTDTQYF; cdr3_nt: TGTGCCAGCGGCTCCTCGGGCACACCCTACACAGATACGCAGTATTTT
clone_size: medium-sized; j_call: TRBJ2-7; v_call: TRBV18; d_call: NA; cdr3_aa: CASSPQGTYEQYF; cdr3_nt: TGTGCCAGCTCACCACAGGGGACCTACGAGCAGTACTTC
clone_size: medium-sized; j_call: TRBJ2-7; v_call: TRBV28; d_call: TRBD1; cdr3_aa: CASSSPLGGQGLTYEQYF; cdr3_nt: TGTGCCAGCAGTTCACCCCTCGGGGGACAGGGACTCACCTACGAGCAGTACTTC
clone_size: NA; j_call: TRBJ2-1; v_call: TRBV12-5; d_call: TRBD2; cdr3_aa: CASGYSGSYEQFF; cdr3_nt: TGTGCTAGTGGATATAGCGGGAGTTATGAGCAGTTCTTC
clone_size: many; j_call: TRBJ2-1; v_call: TRBV2; d_call: TRBD1; cdr3_aa: CASSPRTGGDEQFF; cdr3_nt: TGTGCCAGCAGTCCGCGGACAGGGGGCGATGAGCAGTTCTTC
clone_size: medium-sized; j_call: TRBJ2-1; v_call: TRBV11-2; d_call: NA; cdr3_aa: CASSLDPGSSYNEQFF; cdr3_nt: TGTGCCAGCAGCTTAGATCCCGGGAGCTCCTACAATGAGCAGTTCTTC
clone_size: many; j_call: TRBJ2-5; v_call: TRBV30; d_call: NA; cdr3_aa: CAWSDPQTSTETQYF; cdr3_nt: TGTGCCTGGAGTGATCCCCAAACTAGTACGGAGACCCAGTACTTC
clone_size: many; j_call: TRBJ2-1; v_call: TRBV20-1; d_call: TRBD1; cdr3_aa: CSARESGTVPYNEQFF; cdr3_nt: TGCAGTGCTAGAGAGTCCGGGACAGTCCCATACAATGAGCAGTTCTTC
clone_size: NA; j_call: TRBJ1-5; v_call: TRBV6-1; d_call: NA; cdr3_aa: CASSLGYSNQPQHF; cdr3_nt: TGTGCCAGCAGTTTGGGATATAGCAATCAGCCCCAGCATTTT
clone_size: many; j_call: TRBJ1-1; v_call: TRBV7-9; d_call: TRBD1; cdr3_aa: CASSSWQGATEAFF; cdr3_nt: TGTGCCAGCAGCTCCTGGCAGGGGGCCACTGAAGCTTTCTTT
clone_size: many; j_call: TRBJ2-1; v_call: TRBV7-9; d_call: TRBD2; cdr3_aa: CASSLLAANEQFF; cdr3_nt: TGTGCCAGCAGCTTACTAGCGGCCAATGAGCAGTTCTTC
clone_size: many; j_call: TRBJ2-5; v_call: TRBV14; d_call: NA; cdr3_aa: CASSQELQETQYF; cdr3_nt: TGTGCCAGCAGCCAAGAGCTCCAAGAGACCCAGTACTTC
clone_size: many; j_call: TRBJ2-3; v_call: TRBV29-1; d_call: NA; cdr3_aa: CSVVLGTQYF; cdr3_nt: TGCAGCGTTGTATTAGGTACGCAGTATTTT
clone_size: many; j_call: TRBJ2-1; v_call: TRBV5-1; d_call: TRBD2; cdr3_aa: CASRSREGSYNEQFF; cdr3_nt: TGCGCCAGCCGCTCACGGGAGGGATCCTACAATGAGCAGTTCTTC
clone_size: many; j_call: TRBJ1-5; v_call: TRBV28; d_call: NA; cdr3_aa: CASSFEIKSPQHF; cdr3_nt: TGTGCCAGCAGTTTTGAGATAAAGTCTCCCCAGCATTTT
clone_size: few; j_call: TRBJ2-2; v_call: TRBV29-1; d_call: NA; cdr3_aa: CSVHDTGELFF; cdr3_nt: TGCAGCGTCCACGACACTGGGGAGCTGTTTTTT
clone_size: many; j_call: TRBJ2-2; v_call: TRBV18; d_call: NA; cdr3_aa: CASSPLLLKTGELFF; cdr3_nt: TGTGCCAGCTCACCACTTCTTCTTAAGACCGGGGAGCTGTTTTTT
clone_size: medium-sized; j_call: TRBJ2-7; v_call: TRBV12-3/TRBV12-4; d_call: NA; cdr3_aa: CASSSFRAGEQYF; cdr3_nt: TGTGCCAGCTCCTCTTTTAGAGCGGGCGAGCAGTACTTC
clone_size: NA; j_call: TRBJ2-7; v_call: TRBV20-1; d_call: NA; cdr3_aa: CSATRDTRSSYEQYF; cdr3_nt: TGCAGTGCAACTAGGGACACCCGAAGCTCCTACGAGCAGTACTTC
clone_size: many; j_call: TRBJ2-1; v_call: TRBV11-2; d_call: NA; cdr3_aa: CASSLVGGTYNEQFF; cdr3_nt: TGTGCCAGCAGCTTAGTAGGAGGTACCTACAATGAGCAGTTCTTC
clone_size: medium-sized; j_call: TRBJ1-3; v_call: TRBV6-1; d_call: NA; cdr3_aa: CASSDQISSGNTIYF; cdr3_nt: TGTGCCAGCAGTGACCAGATTAGCTCTGGAAACACCATATATTTT
clone_size: few; j_call: TRBJ2-7; v_call: TRBV28; d_call: TRBD2; cdr3_aa: CASSPGLAGGLPYEQYF; cdr3_nt: TGTGCCAGCAGTCCCGGACTAGCGGGGGGTCTACCCTACGAGCAGTACTTC
clone_size: many; j_call: TRBJ1-6; v_call: TRBV5-4; d_call: NA; cdr3_aa: CASSGGDSPLHF; cdr3_nt: TGTGCCAGCAGTGGGGGGGACTCACCCCTCCACTTT
clone_size: once; j_call: TRBJ2-3; v_call: TRBV5-8; d_call: NA; cdr3_aa: CASTWDMGTDTQYF; cdr3_nt: TGTGCCAGCACCTGGGACATGGGAACAGATACGCAGTATTTT
clone_size: NA; j_call: TRBJ1-1; v_call: TRBV6-9; d_call: NA; cdr3_aa: CASSYIADPVMNTEAFF; cdr3_nt: TGTGCCAGCAGTTATATCGCGGACCCGGTCATGAACACTGAAGCTTTCTTT
clone_size: few; j_call: TRBJ2-3; v_call: TRBV27; d_call: NA; cdr3_aa: CASSPGVAFVDTQYF; cdr3_nt: TGTGCCAGCAGTCCGGGAGTGGCTTTTGTAGATACGCAGTATTTT
clone_size: NA; j_call: TRBJ2-1; v_call: TRBV7-3; d_call: TRBD1; cdr3_aa: CASSAGTGANEQFF; cdr3_nt: TGTGCCAGCAGCGCAGGGACAGGGGCCAATGAGCAGTTCTTC
clone_size: many; j_call: TRBJ2-7; v_call: TRBV7-8; d_call: NA; cdr3_aa: CASSLDRSYEQYF; cdr3_nt: TGTGCCAGCAGCTTAGACAGATCCTACGAGCAGTACTTC
clone_size: medium-sized; j_call: TRBJ1-2; v_call: TRBV30; d_call: NA; cdr3_aa: CAWSQGSTDGYTF; cdr3_nt: TGTGCCTGGAGCCAGGGTAGTACCGATGGCTACACCTTC
clone_size: medium-sized; j_call: TRBJ2-7; v_call: TRBV15; d_call: NA; cdr3_aa: CATSRIQGPYEQYF; cdr3_nt: TGTGCCACCAGCAGGATACAGGGACCCTACGAGCAGTACTTC
clone_size: few; j_call: TRBJ1-2; v_call: TRBV2; d_call: TRBD1; cdr3_aa: CASSTLGQGHIINYGYTF; cdr3_nt: TGTGCCAGCAGCACTCTAGGACAGGGGCACATCATTAACTATGGCTACACCTTC
clone_size: few; j_call: TRBJ2-2; v_call: TRBV28; d_call: NA; cdr3_aa: CASISPVLSITGELFF; cdr3_nt: TGTGCCAGCATTTCTCCGGTACTATCGATCACCGGGGAGCTGTTTTTT
clone_size: medium-sized; j_call: TRBJ1-1; v_call: TRBV28; d_call: NA; cdr3_aa: CASSVRNTEAFF; cdr3_nt: TGTGCCAGCAGTGTGAGGAACACTGAAGCTTTCTTT
clone_size: medium-sized; j_call: TRBJ2-1; v_call: TRBV15; d_call: TRBD2; cdr3_aa: CATASGHNEQFF; cdr3_nt: TGTGCCACGGCTAGCGGCCACAATGAGCAGTTCTTC
clone_size: NA; j_call: TRBJ1-4; v_call: TRBV6-1; d_call: NA; cdr3_aa: CASSDSQKTKLFF; cdr3_nt: TGTGCCAGCAGTGACTCCCAGAAAACCAAACTGTTTTTT
clone_size: many; j_call: TRBJ2-7; v_call: TRBV6-2/TRBV6-3; d_call: TRBD2; cdr3_aa: CASSLASGNFYEQYF; cdr3_nt: TGTGCCAGCAGTTTAGCTAGCGGGAACTTTTACGAGCAGTACTTC
clone_size: NA; j_call: TRBJ2-2; v_call: TRBV9; d_call: TRBD2; cdr3_aa: CASSEGLAGEHTGELFF; cdr3_nt: TGTGCCAGCAGCGAGGGACTAGCGGGGGAGCACACCGGGGAGCTGTTTTTT
clone_size: many; j_call: TRBJ1-2; v_call: TRBV6-2/TRBV6-3; d_call: TRBD1; cdr3_aa: CASSRNPGQNYGYTF; cdr3_nt: TGTGCCAGCAGCCGAAACCCGGGACAGAACTATGGCTACACCTTC
clone_size: NA; j_call: TRBJ1-1; v_call: TRBV28; d_call: TRBD1; cdr3_aa: CASRIGGQMKTEAFF; cdr3_nt: TGTGCCAGCAGAATAGGGGGACAGATGAAAACTGAAGCTTTCTTT